A single T cell receptor beta chain is shown here with its context. Its matching antigen is unknown. The sample is drawn from a study of cytomegalovirus exposure and HLA in healthy donors. In nominal health when sampled, donors likely had unrecorded immune exposures nonetheless. PCR employed 60 Vbeta and 13 Jbeta primers. Assay: immunoSEQ multiplex PCR; the TCRdb copy retains only in-frame clones and omits some. The sample consists of about 86,000 clones, around 71% of them appearing once. Study-level findings and limits: Usually a TCR sequence was rare, but some public TCRs were found in many donors. Three of the chains that were CMV-associated were confirmed in vitro to be specific for CMV antigens. Most of the TCR beta V segments (in an earlier analysis) were productive either about 87% or about 30% of the time.

The sample was PBMCs. This TCR came from a man between 60 and 75 years old in good health and CMV-seronegative.

This CDR3 reads CATSRDLIFGLADSGANVLTF. DNA of the CDR3: TGTGCCACCAGCAGAGACCTGATCTTCGGACTAGCGGATTCTGGGGCCAACGTCCTGACTTTC. This chain links TRBV15 with TRBJ2-6; 10 nucleotides line up with TRBD2. The CDR3 is 21 residues long. In germline, CDR1 is LNHNV, CDR2 YYDKDF (reference sequence). The J segment lost 1 base and the V segment lost 0 bases, leaving 12 bases of the junction unmatched.